The 18 T cell receptor beta chains below all came from one sample that was sequenced in a study of vaccination effects on CD4 cells after COVID-19. Assay used: immunoSEQ multiplex PCR; TCRdb lists only in-frame clones, some missing. The repertoire holds around 54,000 clones, with roughly 80% as singletons. The antigens of these receptors remain unknown. Sequencing was preceded by expansion of antigen-specific CD4+ T cells with viral peptide pools in the ViraFEST assay. Cultured cells yielded isolated CD4+ T cells after less than 11 days. This sample comprised CD4+ T cells from PBMCs cultured with HCoV-229E spike peptides, obtained before COVID-19 vaccination. These receptor sequences come from a human donor who received a COVID-19 vaccine.

Here the CDR3 reads CASSAQNGETQYF. DNA for the CDR3: TGTGCCAGCAGCGCCCAAAACGGAGAGACCCAGTACTTC. The chain recombines TRBV9 with TRBJ2-5; D is uncertain. Between the trimmed V and J ends, which lost 3 bases and 4 bases, there was a span of 10 bases. The CDR3 runs 13 residues. The germline gives CDR1 SGDLS, CDR2 YYNGEE.

The V and J genes are TRBV5-1 and TRBJ1-1; D call uncertain. Germline lookup yields CDR1 SGHRS and CDR2 YFSETQ. This CDR3 region has 15 residues. Between the trimmed V and J ends, which lost 3 bases and 2 bases, there was a span of 14 bases. The CDR3 is CASSSTPLVNTEAFF. CDR3 bases: TGCGCCAGCAGCTCAACACCCTTGGTAAACACTGAAGCTTTCTTT.

V is TRBV2 and J is TRBJ2-2, with D perhaps assigned TRBD1 or TRBD2 (5 bases each). CDR3 length: 16 amino acids. The germline CDR1 and CDR2 sequences are SNHLY and FYNNEI. The V end was cut by 4 bases, the J end by 4 bases, with 16 bases between. Here the CDR3 reads CASSVGPGRFTGELFF. The CDR3 coding sequence is TGTGCCAGCAGTGTAGGACCGGGACGATTCACCGGGGAGCTGTTTTTT.

CDR3 DNA sequence: TGTGCCAGCAGCTTAGTCCGAGGAGATACGCAGTATTTT. Its protein product is CASSLVRGDTQYF. The V call is TRBV7-2, the J call TRBJ2-3, with D hard to call. The CDR3 totals 13 residues. The V and J ends lost 1 base and 5 bases respectively, with 7 bases between them. CDR1 and CDR2 from the germline V gene are SGHTA and FQGNSA.

V is TRBV5-1 and J is TRBJ2-3; 11 positions match TRBD2. The CDR3 loop spans 17 amino acids. Per the germline V gene, CDR1 is SGHRS and CDR2 is YFSETQ. Trimming cost V 2 bases and J 4 bases; bases outside gene matches: 9. The CDR3 region has the DNA TGCGCCAGCAGCTTCGGGCTAGCGGGGGGAAGGGCAGATACGCAGTATTTT. Protein: CASSFGLAGGRADTQYF.

A few counts support this clone. The genes are TRBV28 and TRBJ2-3; the match to TRBD2 covers 9 bases. The CDR3 contains 17 residues. The ends lost 9 bases at V and 2 bases at J; junction bases unmatched: 15. Germline CDR1 MDHEN, CDR2 SYDVKM. CDR3 in DNA: TGTGCCAGAGTCCCCACTCTTAAGCGGGAGGACACAGATACGCAGTATTTT. This gives the protein CARVPTLKREDTDTQYF.

The V gene is TRBV7-2, the J gene TRBJ1-3, with TRBD1 identical over 8 bases. The trim removed 1 base at V and 14 bases at J, leaving 10 bases unmatched. The CDR3 extends over 14 amino acids. The V gene's germline CDR1 is SGHTA and CDR2 FQGNSA. The CDR3 sequence: CASSLVSLGRGLYF. The DNA of the CDR3 is TGTGCCAGCAGCTTAGTCTCCTTAGGCAGGGGGCTATATTTT.

The chain recombines TRBV29-1 with TRBJ2-3; 8 nucleotides match TRBD1. Trimming took 6 bases from V and 8 from J; bases not matched to a gene: 13. Germline V lookup: CDR1 SQVTM, CDR2 ANQGSEA. The CDR3 is 14 residues long. This chain's CDR3 is CSVARGPPSLTQYF. CDR3 sequence (DNA): TGCAGCGTGGCCAGGGGGCCCCCCTCTCTTACGCAGTATTTT.

The CDR3 here is CASTATRGSETQYF. The CDR3 coding sequence is TGTGCCAGCACCGCGACCAGGGGAAGCGAGACCCAGTACTTC. The V call is TRBV7-7, the J call TRBJ2-5; the D gene is possibly TRBD1 (6 bases). This CDR3 comprises 14 residues. V shed 7 bases and J shed 5 bases, with 17 bases lying between them. Germline CDR1 reads SSHAT; CDR2 reads FNYEAQ (reference sequence).

The chain couples TRBV30 to TRBJ1-1; D is unclear. This CDR3 has 16 residues. The V and J ends lost 1 base and 0 bases respectively, with 15 bases between them. The germline V gene encodes CDR1 GTSNPN and CDR2 SVGIG (reference sequence). CDR3 coding DNA: TGTGCCTGGAGTGCTAGGGTCTCCGGAATGAACACTGAAGCTTTCTTT. Translated, it gives CAWSARVSGMNTEAFF.

The V gene is TRBV7-9, the J gene TRBJ2-3; the D is unclear. Germline V gene data show CDR1 as SEHNR and CDR2 as FQNEAQ (reference sequence). This CDR3 is 14 amino acids long. Trimming took off 1 base at V and 4 bases at J, with 9 bases between the two ends. CDR3 coding DNA: TGTGCCAGCAGCTTAGGACAATGGGCAGATACGCAGTATTTT. It is translated as CASSLGQWADTQYF. Drawing the rest from reference TRBV7-9 and TRBJ2-3, the complete variable domain is DTGVSQNPRHKITKRGQNVTFRCDPISEHNRLYWYRQTLGQGPEFLTYFQNEAQLEKSRLLSDRFSAERPKGSFSTLEIQRTEQGDSAMYLCASSLGQWADTQYFGPGTRLTVL.

The chain uses TRBV10-3 and TRBJ2-7; D possibly corresponds to TRBD1 (7 bases). This CDR3 is 14 amino acids long. The ends were cut back, 2 bases at V and 5 bases at J, with 13 bases in the middle. In germline, CDR1 is ENHRY, CDR2 SYGVKD. The CDR3 DNA follows: TGTGCCATCAGTGAGGGCAGGGGGGTCCACGAGCAGTACGTC. It yields the protein CAISEGRGVHEQYV.

The chain employs TRBV6-5 and TRBJ2-3, with 9 bases fitting TRBD2. Germline CDR1 and CDR2: MNHEY and SVGAGI. This CDR3 region has 15 residues. With 9 bases clipped from V and 1 base from J, the junction kept 8 bases outside the gene matches. The CDR3, as DNA: TGTGCCAGTGGTCCCCGACTAGCGGGCACAGATACGCAGTATTTT. Amino acids: CASGPRLAGTDTQYF.

This clone was seen a few times. The chain links TRBV5-4 to TRBJ1-2, with unresolved D. Trimming took 9 bases from V and 8 from J, leaving 20 bases between them. The V gene's germline CDR1 is SGHNT and CDR2 YYREEE (reference sequence). The CDR3 covers 13 residues. CDR3 region: CATGGEVRRGYTF. The CDR3 coding sequence is TGTGCCACCGGTGGGGAGGTACGTCGCGGCTACACCTTC.

This clone has only a few counts. This sequence joins TRBV6-6 and TRBJ1-2; a possible D gene is TRBD1 (6 bases). There are 12 residues in the CDR3. The germline CDR1 and CDR2 sequences are MNHNY and SVGAGI (reference sequence). With 9 bases removed from V and 3 bases from J, the gap between germline ends came to 11 bases. Here the CDR3 reads CASQDRDYGYTF. CDR3 DNA: TGTGCCAGTCAGGACAGAGACTATGGCTACACCTTC.

The gene calls are TRBV18 and TRBJ2-5; 8 bases line up with TRBD2. This CDR3 spans 16 amino acids. V lost 2 bases to trimming and J lost 4 bases; unmatched junction nucleotides: 9. Per the germline V gene, CDR1 is KGHSH and CDR2 is LQKENI. The CDR3 region has the DNA TGTGCCAGCTCACCAACTACCGGACTAGCTCTAGAGACCCAGTACTTC. Translating it yields CASSPTTGLALETQYF.

V and J are TRBV4-1 and TRBJ2-3; the D gene is possibly TRBD1 (5 bases). The CDR3 covers 17 residues. Germline V gene data show CDR1 as MGHRA and CDR2 as YSYEKL. V was shortened by 1 base and J by 3 bases, with 17 bases between the two germline ends. The CDR3 DNA sequence: TGCGCCAGCAGCCAAGCTGGGGCCCTTACACCGACAGATACGCAGTATTTT. Protein sequence: CASSQAGALTPTDTQYF.

This sequence joins TRBV5-1 and TRBJ2-5, with TRBD1 identical over 7 bases. Germline trimming cut 3 bases from V and 0 bases from J; bases unmatched to any gene: 5. The germline gives CDR1 SGHRS, CDR2 YFSETQ. This CDR3 has 15 residues. In nucleotides, the CDR3 is TGCGCCAGCAGCTCCGGGACAGCGTACCAAGAGACCCAGTACTTC. As protein: CASSSGTAYQETQYF.